These 18 T cell receptor beta chains originate from one sample sequenced in a study of cytomegalovirus exposure and HLA in healthy donors. 60 Vbeta and 13 Jbeta primers were used in PCR. Sequencing was performed with immunoSEQ multiplex PCR; in TCRdb, only in-frame clones are kept and a portion is missing. Here the sample spans about 84,000 clones, around 80% being singletons. The sequenced sample consisted of PBMCs. The receptors come from a male donor in good health and CMV-seropositive.

The V gene is TRBV2, the J gene TRBJ2-5; a possible D gene is TRBD2 (6 bases). CDR3 length: 14 residues. Per the germline V gene, CDR1 is SNHLY and CDR2 is FYNNEI. V gave up 7 bases and J gave up 7 bases, with 19 bases separating them. The CDR3 DNA reads TGTGCCAGCATGGCGGGACGGAAAGTTACGACCCAGTACTTC. It codes for CASMAGRKVTTQYF.

This clone turned up a few times. This rearrangement joins TRBV7-9 to TRBJ1-1; D unclear. CDR3 length: 15 amino acids. From germline, CDR1 is SEHNR and CDR2 FQNEAQ (reference sequence). V lost 5 bases and J 1 base, leaving 14 bases between the germline ends. CDR3 in DNA: TGTGCCAGCAGCCCTAATGGGCAGCAGAACACTGAAGCTTTCTTT. Its translation: CASSPNGQQNTEAFF.

This clone was counted only a few times. This chain connects TRBV6-1 to TRBJ1-1; the D is unclear. This CDR3 comprises 11 residues. V was cut by 7 bases and J by 2 bases, with 5 bases left in between. CDR1 MNHNS and CDR2 SASEGT come from the germline V gene. Here the CDR3 reads CASILNTEAFF. The DNA of the CDR3 is TGTGCCAGCATACTTAACACTGAAGCTTTCTTT.

The chain combines TRBV7-2 with TRBJ2-7; D possibly corresponds to TRBD2 (5 bases). The CDR3 is made up of 14 amino acids. V gave up 2 bases and J gave up 1 base, with 9 bases separating them. Germline loops: CDR1 SGHTA, CDR2 FQGNSA. The CDR3 loop reads CASSLFRESYEQYF. CDR3 coding DNA: TGTGCCAGCAGCTTATTTAGGGAGTCCTACGAGCAGTACTTC.

This sequence joins TRBV7-6 and TRBJ2-3; a weak D match, TRBD1 (5 bases). The CDR3 covers 18 residues. Germline CDR1 and CDR2: SGHVS and FNYEAQ. The V end lost 1 base, the J end lost 4 bases, and 21 bases lay between the germline ends. CDR3 nucleotide sequence: TGTGCCAGCAGCTTAGTGTTGCAGGGCAGTCAAGGGGCAGATACGCAGTATTTT. It encodes CASSLVLQGSQGADTQYF.

This chain joins TRBV5-1 and TRBJ2-1, with 14 bases fitting TRBD2. V shed 0 bases, J shed 8 bases, and the junction held 10 bases outside the gene matches. CDR3 length: 18 residues. In germline, CDR1 is SGHRS, CDR2 YFSETQ. CDR3 bases: TGCGCCAGCAGCTTGGGGGACCAAGGACTAGCGGGAGGTTATGAGCAGTTCTTC. Translation: CASSLGDQGLAGGYEQFF.

Comments on this clone: A junction end diverges from the germline sequence, so it may reflect a read error. The genes are TRBV7-7 and TRBJ2-7; 10 bases are shared with TRBD1. The CDR3 has 14 residues. Per the germline V gene, CDR1 is SSHAT and CDR2 is FNYEAQ (reference sequence). Written as DNA, the CDR3 is TGTGCCAGCAGCTTAGGGGACAGGGGTTACGAGCAGCACTTC. Its protein product is CASSLGDRGYEQHF.

This clone was detected a few times. The V gene is TRBV5-1, the J gene TRBJ2-7; 10 bases align to TRBD2. V dropped 3 bases and J dropped 3; count of bases not matched to a gene: 6. The CDR3 runs 15 residues. CDR1 and CDR2 (germline): SGHRS, YFSETQ. The CDR3: CASSYGLAGVYEQYF. The CDR3 DNA is TGCGCCAGCAGCTATGGGCTAGCGGGAGTCTACGAGCAGTACTTC.

The chain employs TRBV7-3 and TRBJ2-3; a weak D match, TRBD2 (5 bases). The CDR3 has 14 amino acids. Trimming stripped 3 bases from V and 6 bases from J, with 13 bases between. Germline CDR1 is SGHTA and CDR2 is FQGTGA. The DNA for the CDR3 is TGTGCCAGCAGCTTCGAGGGTAGCCACGATACGCAGTATTTT. The encoded protein is CASSFEGSHDTQYF.

As to this clone: The same CDR3 is also encoded by other DNA sequences in this sample. V gene TRBV19 combines with J gene TRBJ2-1; tentatively, D is TRBD1 (5 bases). This CDR3 contains 14 residues. Trimming removed 7 bases from V and 0 bases from J, with 10 bases in between. Germline loops: CDR1 LNHDA, CDR2 SQIVND (reference sequence). The CDR3 sequence is CASTPDSSYNEQFF. Written as DNA, the CDR3 is TGTGCCAGTACCCCCGACAGCTCCTACAATGAGCAGTTCTTC. Together with reference TRBV19 and TRBJ2-1, the CDR3 gives the full variable domain: DGGITQSPKYLFRKEGQNVTLSCEQNLNHDAMYWYRQDPGQGLRLIYYSQIVNDFQKGDIAEGYSVSREKKESFPLTVTSAQKNPTAFYLCASTPDSSYNEQFFGPGTRLTVL.

The chain carries TRBV4-3 and TRBJ2-3, with 12 positions matching TRBD2. The CDR3 loop spans 19 amino acids. CDR1 LGHNA and CDR2 YSLEER come from the germline V gene. V was clipped by 3 bases and J by 2 bases; unmatched bases: 12. The CDR3 DNA follows: TGCGCCAGCAGCCAGGGTTGGCGGCTAGCGGGAGGGCACACAGATACGCAGTATTTT. It translates to CASSQGWRLAGGHTDTQYF.

The V and J genes are TRBV28 and TRBJ2-3; TRBD2 matches at 7 bases. J lost 7 bases, V lost 3 bases, and 13 bases had no gene match. The CDR3 spans 16 residues. The germline CDR1 and CDR2 sequences are MDHEN and SYDVKM. The CDR3 is CASSFSQRDLYHTQYF. The CDR3 nucleotides are TGTGCCAGCAGTTTCTCCCAGCGGGATTTATACCATACGCAGTATTTT.

This clone was recorded a few times. The V and J genes are TRBV28 and TRBJ1-4; a weak D match, TRBD1 (6 bases). Germline assignment: CDR1 MDHEN and CDR2 SYDVKM. V shed 5 bases and J shed 5 bases, with 15 bases lying between them. This CDR3 has 15 residues. CDR3 sequence: CASSPWGGGNEKLFF. In nucleotides, the CDR3 is TGTGCCAGCAGTCCCTGGGGGGGCGGGAATGAAAAACTGTTTTTT.

The chain combines TRBV9 with TRBJ1-2; D is undetermined. The CDR3 sequence is 16 residues long. The V end was cut by 2 bases, the J end by 1 base, with 15 bases between. Germline CDR1 is SGDLS and CDR2 is YYNGEE. The CDR3 DNA is TGTGCCAGCAGCGTTAGCCGAGGAAAACTTAACTATGGCTACACCTTC. Its protein product is CASSVSRGKLNYGYTF.

Concerning this clone: Mismatch with germline at one junction end may stem from a read error. The chain recombines TRBV25-1 with TRBJ1-4; D is uncertain. Germline V CDR1 and CDR2: MGHDK, SYGVNS. The CDR3 spans 12 residues. In DNA form, the CDR3 reads TGTGCCAGCAGTGAATATCGCAGGATGGAAGAGTTT. Its protein product is CASSEYRRMEEF.

V usage is TRBV5-1 and J usage is TRBJ2-1; 13 nucleotides align to TRBD2. Germline values: CDR1 SGHRS, CDR2 YFSETQ. V shed 0 bases and J 0 bases; nucleotides not matched to a gene: 21. The CDR3 loop spans 24 amino acids. Here the CDR3 reads CASSLALLAGGGHLRASSYNEQFF. CDR3 nucleotides: TGCGCCAGCAGCTTGGCGCTACTAGCGGGAGGGGGACACCTAAGGGCAAGCTCCTACAATGAGCAGTTCTTC.

This chain connects TRBV2 to TRBJ2-2; D is unclear. V gave up 3 bases and J gave up 1 base, with 6 bases separating them. Germline V CDR1 and CDR2: SNHLY, FYNNEI. CDR3 length: 14 amino acids. The CDR3, as DNA: TGTGCCAGCAGTGAGGCAGGGAACACCGGGGAGCTGTTTTTT. This translates into CASSEAGNTGELFF. Full variable domain (outside the CDR3, taken from reference TRBV2 and TRBJ2-2): EPEVTQTPSHQVTQMGQEVILRCVPISNHLYFYWYRQILGQKVEFLVSFYNNEISEKSEIFDDQFSVERPDGSNFTLKIRSTKLEDSAMYFCASSEAGNTGELFFGEGSRLTVL.

The gene calls are TRBV7-3 and TRBJ2-1, with 8 nucleotides matching TRBD2. The CDR3 is 16 amino acids. The germline V gene encodes CDR1 SGHTA and CDR2 FQGTGA. V shed 3 bases and J 0 bases; nucleotides not matched to a gene: 4. The CDR3 here is CASSFIAGSSYNEQFF. Here the CDR3 DNA reads TGTGCCAGCAGCTTCATAGCGGGGAGCTCCTACAATGAGCAGTTCTTC.